Below, 32 T cell receptor beta chains from the same sample are listed, as sequenced in a study of T cell responses to AZD1222 COVID-19 vaccine. Using immunoSEQ multiplex PCR, the repertoire was profiled, and TCRdb retains in-frame clones only, with some absent. Here the sample spans 79,000 or so clones, 70% to 80% being singletons. The input for sequencing was peripheral blood, taken 28 days after the second dose of the MenACWY control vaccine. These receptors came from an adult who received the MenACWY meningococcal vaccine as a control.

This chain uses TRBV6-5 with TRBJ2-5; TRBD1 or TRBD2 may be the D gene (5 bases each). The CDR3 is 12 amino acids. Germline-derived CDR1 and CDR2 are MNHEY and SVGAGI. The V and J ends lost 6 bases and 4 bases respectively, with 9 bases between them. The CDR3 reads CASRSRGETQYF. The CDR3 region has the DNA TGTGCCAGCAGATCGAGGGGAGAGACCCAGTACTTC.

The rearrangement links TRBV11-2 to TRBJ1-6; 8 bases are a match to TRBD1. V shed 5 bases and J 8 bases; nucleotides not matched to a gene: 8. The CDR3 is 15 residues long. Germline V gene lookup returns CDR1 SGHAT and CDR2 FQNNGV. Written as DNA, the CDR3 is TGTGCCAGCAGCCCTCGGGACAGGCTGGATTCACCCCTCCACTTT. Translation gives CASSPRDRLDSPLHF.

The chain employs TRBV2 and TRBJ1-2; D gene ambiguous. Deletions cut 4 bases from V and 2 bases from J, with 8 bases between. Germline loops: CDR1 SNHLY, CDR2 FYNNEI. This CDR3 is built from 13 residues. The CDR3 sequence is CASSVPGNYGYTF. CDR3 coding DNA: TGTGCCAGCAGTGTCCCCGGCAACTATGGCTACACCTTC.

The rearrangement uses TRBV19 and TRBJ1-1; 7 bases agree with TRBD1. CDR1 and CDR2 (germline): LNHDA, SQIVND (reference sequence). The CDR3 contains 12 residues. V was clipped by 5 bases and J by 10 bases; unmatched bases: 7. The CDR3 bases are TGTGCCAGTAGTCCTCAACAGGGGATAGCTTTCTTT. The encoded protein is CASSPQQGIAFF. Supplemented by reference TRBV19 and TRBJ1-1, the full variable domain reads DGGITQSPKYLFRKEGQNVTLSCEQNLNHDAMYWYRQDPGQGLRLIYYSQIVNDFQKGDIAEGYSVSREKKESFPLTVTSAQKNPTAFYLCASSPQQGIAFFGQGTRLTVV.

The chain carries TRBV27 and TRBJ2-7; weak D call: TRBD2 (7 bases). The CDR3 consists of 13 residues. Between the trimmed V and J ends, which lost 5 bases and 6 bases, there was a span of 14 bases. Germline lookup yields CDR1 MNHEY and CDR2 SMNVEV (reference sequence). This chain's CDR3 is CASSPLGGVEQYF. CDR3 in DNA: TGTGCCAGCAGTCCGTTAGGGGGGGTCGAGCAGTACTTC.

The gene calls are TRBV7-2 and TRBJ2-7; either TRBD1 or TRBD2 may fit D (6 bases each). This CDR3 comprises 15 residues. Trimming cost V 5 bases and J 1 base, with 15 bases left between them. The germline V gene encodes CDR1 SGHTA and CDR2 FQGNSA. DNA for the CDR3: TGTGCCAGCAGCCCCCTGGAGGGGACATCCTACGAGCAGTACTTC. Translating gives CASSPLEGTSYEQYF.

This clone was seen many times. The CDR3 sequence: CASSDAGVSYEQYF. The CDR3 DNA sequence: TGTGCCAGCAGTGACGCGGGGGTTTCCTACGAGCAGTACTTC. The chain recombines TRBV6-4 with TRBJ2-7; the match to TRBD2 covers 7 bases. Germline-derived CDR1 and CDR2 are MRHNA and SNTAGT. The CDR3 covers 14 residues. Germline trimming cut 2 bases from V and 1 base from J; bases unmatched to any gene: 2.

This chain connects TRBV7-2 to TRBJ1-6; D might be TRBD1 (6 bases). The germline gives CDR1 SGHTA, CDR2 FQGNSA. V lost 5 bases and J lost 10, with 18 bases in between. This CDR3 comprises 15 residues. This CDR3 is CASSPSRGGGSPLHF. For the CDR3, the DNA is TGTGCCAGCAGCCCTTCTCGGGGGGGCGGATCACCCCTCCACTTT.

This rearrangement joins TRBV19 to TRBJ2-1; 10 nucleotides line up with TRBD1. V lost 5 bases to trimming and J lost 7 bases; unmatched junction nucleotides: 11. Germline V CDR1 and CDR2: LNHDA, SQIVND (reference sequence). CDR3 length equals 16 residues. CDR3 coding DNA: TGTGCCAGTAGTCCCATTCGGGACAGGGGCGGGAATGAGCAGTTCTTC. Its translation: CASSPIRDRGGNEQFF.

In this sample, this clone turned up once. Its ends do not fully match the called genes, so a read error is possible. V is TRBV6-5 and J is TRBJ1-1; TRBD1 might be the D (5 bases). CDR1 is MNHEY, CDR2 SVGAGI, per germline. The CDR3 is made up of 11 amino acids. CDR3 DNA: TGTGCCAGCAGTTACGGGGCTGAGGCTTTCTTT. Residues: CASSYGAEAFF.

The chain is built from TRBV4-3 and TRBJ2-1, with D possibly TRBD2 on 5 matching bases. Germline V gene sequence: CDR1 LGHNA, CDR2 YSLEER. The CDR3 extends over 15 amino acids. V dropped 4 bases and J dropped 6 bases, with 16 bases sitting between them. The CDR3 DNA follows: TGCGCCAGCAGCCCGGGAAAGGGTACCTTCAATGAGCAGTTCTTC. Its translation is CASSPGKGTFNEQFF.

This chain joins TRBV5-1 and TRBJ2-1, with D unresolved. V lost 4 bases to trimming and J lost 2 bases, with 13 bases between them. The CDR3 extends over 15 amino acids. Germline CDR1 reads SGHRS; CDR2 reads YFSETQ. The CDR3 region is CASSVTPGAYNEQFF. The DNA of the CDR3 is TGCGCCAGCAGCGTGACACCCGGCGCCTACAATGAGCAGTTCTTC.

The genes are TRBV6-2 or TRBV6-3 and TRBJ2-7; 10 nucleotides agree with TRBD1. The V segment lost 4 bases and the J segment 3 bases; nucleotides outside the gene matches: 3. The CDR3 contains 14 residues. Germline lookup yields CDR1 MNHEY and CDR2 SVGEGT. The CDR3 loop reads CASSFDRGLYEQYF. In DNA, the CDR3 is TGTGCCAGCAGTTTCGACAGGGGGCTCTACGAGCAGTACTTC.

This clone was found once. The chain uses TRBV6-5 and TRBJ2-7; D unclear. Germline CDR1 is MNHEY and CDR2 is SVGAGI. Trimming stripped 6 bases from V and 5 bases from J, with 8 bases between. There are 11 residues in the CDR3. In DNA form, the CDR3 reads TGTGCCAGCAGGCGTTTGCACGAGCAGTACTTC. Residues: CASRRLHEQYF.

This chain uses TRBV7-8 with TRBJ2-3; a possible D gene is TRBD2 (6 bases). From germline, CDR1 is SGHVS and CDR2 FQNEAQ. Trimming pared 5 bases from V and 1 base from J, leaving 13 bases between. The CDR3 runs 15 residues. The CDR3 DNA reads as TGTGCCAGCAGCCCCCGGCCGGGGGGCACAGATACGCAGTATTTT. Its protein product is CASSPRPGGTDTQYF.

The J gene is TRBJ2-1, the V gene TRBV19, with D unclear. The CDR3 is made up of 15 amino acids. Germline V CDR1 and CDR2: LNHDA, SQIVND (reference sequence). V was trimmed by 1 base and J by 7 bases, leaving 14 bases between them. The CDR3 sequence is CASSIGGSRSNEQFF. DNA for the CDR3: TGTGCCAGTAGTATAGGTGGTTCGCGATCGAATGAGCAGTTCTTC.

The chain joins TRBV20-1 to TRBJ2-7, with a weak D call TRBD1 (5 bases). Germline CDR1 DFQATT, CDR2 SNEGSKA (reference sequence). The CDR3 is 11 amino acids. V lost 3 bases and J lost 5, with 8 bases in between. Here the CDR3 reads CSASWGHEQYF. In nucleotides, the CDR3 is TGCAGTGCTAGTTGGGGCCACGAGCAGTACTTC.

This clone was found once. CDR3 bases: TGCGCCAGCAGCGTCGGGACTAGCCACAATGAGCAGTTCTTC. Its protein is CASSVGTSHNEQFF. The chain joins TRBV5-1 to TRBJ2-1, with 9 bases identical to TRBD2. The CDR3 runs 14 residues. V gave up 4 bases and J gave up 5 bases; unmatched junction bases: 4. Germline loops: CDR1 SGHRS, CDR2 YFSETQ.

The rearrangement links TRBV7-9 to TRBJ2-1, with D tentatively TRBD1 (5 bases). Germline CDR1 and CDR2: SEHNR and FQNEAQ (reference sequence). V was cut by 6 bases and J by 5 bases, with 8 bases left in between. The length of the CDR3 is 12 residues. CDR3 sequence reads: CASRSRDNEQFF. CDR3 coding DNA: TGTGCCAGCAGGTCCAGGGACAATGAGCAGTTCTTC.

The J gene is TRBJ2-2, the V gene TRBV29-1, with D perhaps TRBD1 or TRBD2 (5 bases each). Trimming left V 4 bases short and J 7 bases short, with 13 bases between. CDR1 is SQVTM, CDR2 ANQGSEA, per germline. The CDR3 is 13 residues long. The CDR3 DNA reads as TGCAGCGTTGGTTCGGGGCAGGGCGGGGAGCTGTTTTTT. Encoded protein: CSVGSGQGGELFF.

The V and J genes are TRBV5-1 and TRBJ2-1; perhaps TRBD1 as D (6 bases). The CDR3 sequence is 13 residues long. Germline lookup yields CDR1 SGHRS and CDR2 YFSETQ. The ends were cut back, 1 base at V and 9 bases at J, with 11 bases in the middle. CDR3 amino acids: CASSLRGDTEQFF. DNA of the CDR3: TGCGCCAGCAGCTTGCGAGGGGACACTGAGCAGTTCTTC.

The V call is TRBV19, the J call TRBJ1-6, with 7 positions matching TRBD1. The CDR3 length is 13 residues. Looked up from germline, CDR1 is LNHDA and CDR2 is SQIVND (reference sequence). V lost 8 bases and J lost 10; bases outside the gene matches: 8. CDR3 region: CASGDRVYSPLHF. In nucleotides, the CDR3 is TGTGCCAGTGGGGACAGAGTGTACTCACCCCTCCACTTT.

This clone was detected only once. The V and J genes are TRBV28 and TRBJ2-7, with 12 positions matching TRBD2. The CDR3 has 17 amino acids. The ends lost 5 bases at V and 4 bases at J; junction bases unmatched: 12. Germline V gene lookup returns CDR1 MDHEN and CDR2 SYDVKM. Here the CDR3 reads CASSQLAGGRRSYEQYF. As DNA, the CDR3 is TGTGCCAGCAGTCAGCTAGCGGGGGGGCGTAGAAGTTACGAGCAGTACTTC.

V gene TRBV6-5 combines with J gene TRBJ2-2; 7 bases agree with TRBD1. The CDR3 consists of 14 residues. Germline CDR1 and CDR2: MNHEY and SVGAGI. Trimming removed 7 bases from V and 6 bases from J; junction bases left unmatched: 8. The DNA for the CDR3 is TGTGCCAGCATGGCGAGGGGGCTTTCCGGGGAGCTGTTTTTT. Translated: CASMARGLSGELFF.

The V and J genes are TRBV3-1 (or the pseudogene TRBV3-2) and TRBJ2-3; D is tentatively TRBD1 or TRBD2 (5 bases each). V lost 1 base to trimming and J lost 7 bases, with 6 bases between them. Germline CDR1 LGHDT, CDR2 YNNKEL (reference sequence). The CDR3 is 12 amino acids. The CDR3 DNA sequence: TGTGCCAGCAGCCAAGGGGGGAATACGCAGTATTTT. Translating it yields CASSQGGNTQYF.

This clone is a singleton in its sample. The chain recombines TRBV27 with TRBJ2-4; maybe TRBD1 (5 bases). CDR1 is MNHEY and CDR2 is SMNVEV in the germline V gene (reference sequence). The CDR3 has 16 residues. V was shortened by 5 bases and J by 8 bases, with 22 bases between the two germline ends. CDR3 nucleotide sequence: TGTGCCAGCAGTCCGCTGGGCTTTCAGGGTGGCGACATTCAGTACTTC. Translating it yields CASSPLGFQGGDIQYF.

The gene calls are TRBV19 and TRBJ2-7; tentatively, D is TRBD1 (5 bases). Trimming removed 5 bases from V and 7 bases from J, with 15 bases in between. The CDR3 consists of 13 residues. Germline V CDR1 and CDR2: LNHDA, SQIVND (reference sequence). The CDR3 protein is CASSEDITGEQYF. DNA of the CDR3: TGTGCCAGTAGTGAGGACATCACTGGGGAGCAGTACTTC.

The chain employs TRBV9 and TRBJ2-7; D is unclear. This CDR3 has 13 residues. V lost 4 bases and J 2 bases, leaving 10 bases between the germline ends. Germline CDR1 SGDLS, CDR2 YYNGEE. CDR3 loop: CASSPNPTYEQYF. For the CDR3, the DNA is TGTGCCAGCAGCCCCAATCCCACCTACGAGCAGTACTTC.

The chain recombines TRBV29-1 with TRBJ2-7; TRBD1 might be the D (6 bases). Germline lookup yields CDR1 SQVTM and CDR2 ANQGSEA. The CDR3 loop spans 13 amino acids. V was trimmed by 3 bases and J by 5 bases, leaving 14 bases between them. As DNA, the CDR3 is TGCAGCGTTGATCGAACAGGGAGCAACGAGCAGTACTTC. Protein product: CSVDRTGSNEQYF.

The chain is built from TRBV7-2 and TRBJ2-7; unclear D gene. The CDR3 totals 14 residues. Per germline, CDR1 SGHTA and CDR2 FQGNSA. Trimming pared 3 bases from V and 2 bases from J, leaving 11 bases between. The CDR3: CASSFSGGPYEQYF. CDR3 bases: TGTGCCAGCAGCTTTTCCGGCGGTCCCTACGAGCAGTACTTC.

The chain's CDR3 is CASRDGELKSVAYNEQFF. For the CDR3, the DNA is TGTGCCAGCAGGGATGGGGAGTTAAAGAGTGTCGCCTACAATGAGCAGTTCTTC. The rearrangement links TRBV28 to TRBJ2-1; a possible D gene is TRBD2 (5 bases). Germline loops: CDR1 MDHEN, CDR2 SYDVKM. This CDR3 comprises 18 residues. Trimming took 6 bases from V and 2 from J, leaving 23 bases between them.

Turning to this clone: The sample holds other DNA sequences that translate to the same CDR3. V is TRBV27 and J is TRBJ2-2; 9 nucleotides agree with TRBD1. The CDR3 spans 16 residues. Germline lookup yields CDR1 MNHEY and CDR2 SMNVEV (reference sequence). V lost 5 bases, J lost 5 bases, and 9 bases stayed unmatched. The CDR3 is CASSTGTGKGTGELFF. The CDR3 nucleotides read TGTGCCAGCAGTACAGGGACAGGGAAAGGGACCGGGGAGCTGTTTTTT.